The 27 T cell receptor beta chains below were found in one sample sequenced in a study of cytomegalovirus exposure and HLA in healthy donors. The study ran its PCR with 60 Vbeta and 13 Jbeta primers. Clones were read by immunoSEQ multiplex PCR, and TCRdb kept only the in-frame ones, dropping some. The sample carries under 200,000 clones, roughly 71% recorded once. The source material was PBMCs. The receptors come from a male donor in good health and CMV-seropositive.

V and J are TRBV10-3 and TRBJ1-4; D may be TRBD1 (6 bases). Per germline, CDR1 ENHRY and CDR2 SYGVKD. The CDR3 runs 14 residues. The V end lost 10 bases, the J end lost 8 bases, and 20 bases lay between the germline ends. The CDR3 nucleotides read TGTGCCACCGGGACCGGGACACCGGGCGAAAAACTGTTTTTT. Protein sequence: CATGTGTPGEKLFF.

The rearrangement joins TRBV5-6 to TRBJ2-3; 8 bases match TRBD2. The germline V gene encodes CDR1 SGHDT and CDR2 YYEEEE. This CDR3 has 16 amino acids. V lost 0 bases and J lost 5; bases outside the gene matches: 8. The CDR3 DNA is TGTGCCAGCAGCTTGGCGGGGGGGAGCCTACGAGATACGCAGTATTTT. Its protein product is CASSLAGGSLRDTQYF.

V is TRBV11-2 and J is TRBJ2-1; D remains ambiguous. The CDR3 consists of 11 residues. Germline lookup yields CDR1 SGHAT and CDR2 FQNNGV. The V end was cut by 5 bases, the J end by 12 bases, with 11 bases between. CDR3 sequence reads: CASSASIGQFF. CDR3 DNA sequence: TGTGCCAGCAGCGCCTCTATCGGGCAGTTCTTC.

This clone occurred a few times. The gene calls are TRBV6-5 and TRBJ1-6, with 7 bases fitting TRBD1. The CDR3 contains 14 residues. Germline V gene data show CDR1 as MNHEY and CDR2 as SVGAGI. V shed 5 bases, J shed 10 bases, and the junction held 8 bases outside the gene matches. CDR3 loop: CASSRQTGQSPLHF. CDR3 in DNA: TGTGCCAGCAGTCGCCAGACAGGGCAATCACCCCTCCACTTT.

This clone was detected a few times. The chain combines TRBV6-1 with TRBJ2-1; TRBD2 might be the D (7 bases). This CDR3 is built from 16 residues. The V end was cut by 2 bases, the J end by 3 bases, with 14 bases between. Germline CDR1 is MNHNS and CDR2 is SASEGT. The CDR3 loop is CASSESRGAFYNEQFF. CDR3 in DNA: TGTGCCAGCAGTGAATCTCGGGGGGCCTTCTACAATGAGCAGTTCTTC.

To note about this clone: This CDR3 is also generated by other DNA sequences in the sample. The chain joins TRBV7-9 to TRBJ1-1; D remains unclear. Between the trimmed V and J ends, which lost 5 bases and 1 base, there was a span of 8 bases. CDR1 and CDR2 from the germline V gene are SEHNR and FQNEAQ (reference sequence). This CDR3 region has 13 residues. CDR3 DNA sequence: TGTGCCAGCAGCCTATCCGGGAACACTGAAGCTTTCTTT. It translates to CASSLSGNTEAFF.

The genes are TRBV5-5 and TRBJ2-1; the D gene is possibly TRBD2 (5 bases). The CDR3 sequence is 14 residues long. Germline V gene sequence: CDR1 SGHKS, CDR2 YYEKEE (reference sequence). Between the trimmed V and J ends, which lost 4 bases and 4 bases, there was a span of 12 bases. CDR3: CASSPRELYNEQFF. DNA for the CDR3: TGTGCCAGCAGCCCCCGGGAACTATACAATGAGCAGTTCTTC.

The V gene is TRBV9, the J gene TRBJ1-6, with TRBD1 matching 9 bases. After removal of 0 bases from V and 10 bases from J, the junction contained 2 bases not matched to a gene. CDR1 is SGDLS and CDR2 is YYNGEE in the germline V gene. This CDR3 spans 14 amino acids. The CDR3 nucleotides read TGTGCCAGCAGCGTAGGGACAGGGGACTCACCCCTCCACTTT. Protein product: CASSVGTGDSPLHF.

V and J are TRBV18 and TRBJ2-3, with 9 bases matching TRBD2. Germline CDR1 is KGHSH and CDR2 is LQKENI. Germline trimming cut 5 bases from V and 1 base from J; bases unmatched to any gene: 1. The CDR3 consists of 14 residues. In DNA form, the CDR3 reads TGTGCCAGCTCAAGGACTAGCGGCACAGATACGCAGTATTTT. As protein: CASSRTSGTDTQYF.

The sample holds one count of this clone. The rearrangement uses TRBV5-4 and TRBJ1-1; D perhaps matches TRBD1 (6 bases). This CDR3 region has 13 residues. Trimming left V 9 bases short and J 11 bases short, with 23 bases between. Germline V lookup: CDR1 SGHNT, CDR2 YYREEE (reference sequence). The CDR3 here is CATRSGESGEAFF. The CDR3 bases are TGTGCCACTCGGTCAGGGGAGTCAGGAGAGGCTTTCTTT.

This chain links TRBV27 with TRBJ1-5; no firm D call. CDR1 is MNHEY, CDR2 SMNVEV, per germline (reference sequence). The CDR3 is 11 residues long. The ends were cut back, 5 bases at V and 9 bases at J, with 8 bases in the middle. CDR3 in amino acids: CASSLTGPQHF. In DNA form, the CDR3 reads TGTGCCAGCAGTCTTACGGGGCCCCAGCATTTT.

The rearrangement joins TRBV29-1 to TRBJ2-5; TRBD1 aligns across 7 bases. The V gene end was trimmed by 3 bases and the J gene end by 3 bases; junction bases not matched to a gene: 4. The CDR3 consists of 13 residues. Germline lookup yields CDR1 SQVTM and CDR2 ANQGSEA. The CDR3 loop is CSVDRDRKETQYF. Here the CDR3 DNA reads TGCAGCGTTGACCGGGACAGAAAAGAGACCCAGTACTTC. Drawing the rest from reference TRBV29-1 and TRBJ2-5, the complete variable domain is SAVISQKPSRDICQRGTSLTIQCQVDSQVTMMFWYRQQPGQSLTLIATANQGSEATYESGFVIDKFPISRPNLTFSTLTVSNMSPEDSSIYLCSVDRDRKETQYFGPGTRLLVL.

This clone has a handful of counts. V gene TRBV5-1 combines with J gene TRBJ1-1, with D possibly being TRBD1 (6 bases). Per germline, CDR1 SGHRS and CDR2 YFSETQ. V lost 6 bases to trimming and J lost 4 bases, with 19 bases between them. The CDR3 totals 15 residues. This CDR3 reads CASNPEQGLGTEAFF. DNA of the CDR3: TGCGCCAGCAACCCCGAACAGGGTCTCGGCACTGAAGCTTTCTTT.

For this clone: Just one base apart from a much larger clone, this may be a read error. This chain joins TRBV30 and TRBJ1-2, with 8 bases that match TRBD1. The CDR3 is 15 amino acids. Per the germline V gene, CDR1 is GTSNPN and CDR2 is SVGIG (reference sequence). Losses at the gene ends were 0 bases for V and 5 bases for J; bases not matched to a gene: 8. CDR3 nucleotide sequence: TGTGCCTGGAGTGTATGGCGTCGACAGGGGTATGGCTACACCTTC. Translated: CAWSVWRRQGYGYTF.

The DNA for the CDR3 is TGTGCCAGCAGCTCCGGGACAGGGGTATTAGGGGAGCTGTTTTTT. Amino acids: CASSSGTGVLGELFF. This chain uses TRBV27 with TRBJ2-2; TRBD1 matches at 10 bases. The CDR3 sequence is 15 residues long. Germline CDR1 is MNHEY and CDR2 is SMNVEV (reference sequence). The trim removed 6 bases at V and 8 bases at J, leaving 9 bases unmatched.

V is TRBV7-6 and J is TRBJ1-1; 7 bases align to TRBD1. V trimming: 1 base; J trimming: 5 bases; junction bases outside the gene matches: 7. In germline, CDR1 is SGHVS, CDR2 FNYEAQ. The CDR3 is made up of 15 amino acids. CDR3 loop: CASSLGDRDITEAFF. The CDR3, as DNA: TGTGCCAGCAGCTTAGGAGACAGGGATATTACTGAAGCTTTCTTT.

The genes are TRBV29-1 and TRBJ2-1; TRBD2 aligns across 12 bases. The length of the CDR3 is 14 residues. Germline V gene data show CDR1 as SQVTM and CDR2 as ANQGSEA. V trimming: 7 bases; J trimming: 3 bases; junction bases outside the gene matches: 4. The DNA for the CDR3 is TGCAGCGCGGCTAGCGGGGGGGTCTACAATGAGCAGTTCTTC. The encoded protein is CSAASGGVYNEQFF.

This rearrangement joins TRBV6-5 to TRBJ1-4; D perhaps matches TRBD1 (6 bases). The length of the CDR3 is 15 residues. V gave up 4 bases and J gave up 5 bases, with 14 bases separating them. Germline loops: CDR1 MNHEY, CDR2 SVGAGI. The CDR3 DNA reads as TGTGCCAGCAGTTCCAACAGGGAGGGGAATGAAAAACTGTTTTTT. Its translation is CASSSNREGNEKLFF.

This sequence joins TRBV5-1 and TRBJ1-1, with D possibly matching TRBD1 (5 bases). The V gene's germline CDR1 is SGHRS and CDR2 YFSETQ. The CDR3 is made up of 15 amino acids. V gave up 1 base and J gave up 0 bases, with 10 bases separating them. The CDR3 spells CASSLRGGMNTEAFF. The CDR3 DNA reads TGCGCCAGCAGCTTGAGGGGCGGAATGAACACTGAAGCTTTCTTT.

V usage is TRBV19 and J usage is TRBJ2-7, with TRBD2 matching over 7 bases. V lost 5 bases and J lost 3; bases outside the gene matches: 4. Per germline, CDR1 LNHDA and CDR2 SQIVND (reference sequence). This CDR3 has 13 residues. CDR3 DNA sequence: TGTGCCAGTAGTCCTGGGAGGGGCTACGAGCAGTACTTC. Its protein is CASSPGRGYEQYF.

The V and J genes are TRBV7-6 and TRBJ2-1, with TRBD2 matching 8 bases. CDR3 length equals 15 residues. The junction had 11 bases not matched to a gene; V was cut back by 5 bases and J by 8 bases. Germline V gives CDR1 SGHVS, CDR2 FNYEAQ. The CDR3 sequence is CASSPGGGVWDEQFF. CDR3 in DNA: TGTGCCAGCAGCCCGGGGGGGGGCGTCTGGGATGAGCAGTTCTTC.

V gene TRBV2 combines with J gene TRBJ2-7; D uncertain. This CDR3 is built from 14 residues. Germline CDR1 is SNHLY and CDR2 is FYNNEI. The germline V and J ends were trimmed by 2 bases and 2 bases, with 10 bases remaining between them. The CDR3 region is CASSERSSAYEQYF. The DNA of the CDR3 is TGTGCCAGCAGTGAACGAAGTTCGGCCTACGAGCAGTACTTC.

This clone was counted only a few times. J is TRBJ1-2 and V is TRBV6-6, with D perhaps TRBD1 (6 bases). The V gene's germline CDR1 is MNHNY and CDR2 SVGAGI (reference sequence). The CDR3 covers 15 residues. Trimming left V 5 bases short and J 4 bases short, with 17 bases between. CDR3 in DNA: TGTGCCAGCAGTCCAGAATTGGACAGACCCTATGGCTACACCTTC. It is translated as CASSPELDRPYGYTF.

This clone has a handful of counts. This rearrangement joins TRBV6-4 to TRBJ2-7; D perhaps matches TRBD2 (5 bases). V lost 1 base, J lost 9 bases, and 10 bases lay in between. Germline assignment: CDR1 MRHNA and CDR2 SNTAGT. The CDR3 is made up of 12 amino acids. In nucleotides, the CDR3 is TGTGCCAGCAGTGACTATCGGGGAGTGCAGTACTTC. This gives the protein CASSDYRGVQYF.

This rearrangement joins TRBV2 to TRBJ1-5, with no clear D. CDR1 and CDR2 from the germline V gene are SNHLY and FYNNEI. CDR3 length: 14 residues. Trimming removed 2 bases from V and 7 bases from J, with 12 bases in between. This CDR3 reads CASSELWGEQPQHF. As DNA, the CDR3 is TGTGCCAGCAGTGAATTGTGGGGAGAGCAGCCCCAGCATTTT.

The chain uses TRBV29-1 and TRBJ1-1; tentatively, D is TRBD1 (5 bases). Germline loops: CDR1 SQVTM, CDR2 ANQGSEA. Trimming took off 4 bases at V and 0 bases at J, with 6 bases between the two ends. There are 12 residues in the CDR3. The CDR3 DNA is TGCAGCGTTGCACAGGTGAACACTGAAGCTTTCTTT. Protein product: CSVAQVNTEAFF.

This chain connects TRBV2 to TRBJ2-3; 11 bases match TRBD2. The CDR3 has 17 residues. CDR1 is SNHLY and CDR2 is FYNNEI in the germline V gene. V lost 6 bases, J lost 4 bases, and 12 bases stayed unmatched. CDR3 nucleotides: TGTGCCAGCAGGGGATATAGCGGGGGGGCCGTCCCAGATACGCAGTATTTT. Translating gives CASRGYSGGAVPDTQYF.